A selection of T cell receptor beta chains follows, all from one sample in a study of T cell clones after liver transplantation. The protocol was immunoSEQ multiplex PCR, while the TCRdb copy is restricted to in-frame clones and leaves out a portion. This sample carries some 1,200 clones, less than 50% of them seen once, and the ten largest clones take about a fifth. These receptors' antigens are unknown. The sample was CD4+ T cells from cultured PBMCs. Receptors were obtained from a human patient who received a liver transplant. Some T cells may possibly be graft donor cells. Both conserved end residues are part of each CDR3. The order of the fields is clone size, J gene, D gene, V gene, CDR3 protein, CDR3 DNA. The D gene is left open where the match is weak. Size is omitted from some rows. Given values are once, few, many or a class for expanded clones.

>medium-sized|TRBJ2-1|TRBD2|TRBV19
CASSIRLAVLYNEQFF
TGTGCCAGTAGTATAAGACTAGCGGTGCTCTACAATGAGCAGTTCTTC
>-|TRBJ2-7|TRBD1|TRBV2
CASRGQPYEQYF
TGTGCCAGCAGGGGACAGCCCTACGAGCAGTACTTC
>-|TRBJ2-7|-|TRBV27
CASSPRTRTYEQYF
TGTGCCAGCAGCCCCCGGACCCGTACCTACGAGCAGTACTTC
>large|TRBJ2-1|-|TRBV7-7
CASSLASSDNEQFF
TGTGCTAGCAGCTTAGCGTCTTCGGATAATGAGCAGTTCTTC
>few|TRBJ1-2|-|TRBV19
CASSTIPGGYTF
TGTGCCAGTAGTACTATACCGGGTGGCTACACCTTC
>-|TRBJ2-7|-|TRBV11-2
CASSERVPLEQYF
TGTGCCAGCAGCGAACGGGTTCCCCTTGAGCAGTACTTC
>large|TRBJ2-5|TRBD2|TRBV7-2
CASSLNAGGWETQYF
TGTGCCAGCAGCTTAAACGCGGGAGGGTGGGAGACCCAGTACTTC
>few|TRBJ2-5|-|TRBV18
CASSPGPETQYF
TGTGCCAGCTCACCGGGCCCAGAGACCCAGTACTTC
>-|TRBJ2-7|TRBD2|TRBV11-3
CASSLGGRTLPEQYF
TGTGCCAGCAGCTTAGGCGGGAGGACGTTACCTGAGCAGTACTTC
>medium-sized|TRBJ2-4|TRBD2|TRBV9
CASSPPGTSGSSIQYF
TGTGCCAGCAGCCCTCCAGGGACTAGCGGGAGTAGCATTCAGTACTTC
>medium-sized|TRBJ2-1|-|TRBV25-1
CASSIAGGGYNEQFF
TGTGCCAGCAGTATAGCCGGAGGGGGGTACAATGAGCAGTTCTTC
>once|TRBJ1-2|TRBD1|TRBV6-5
CASSSRGGPRGGYTF
TGTGCCAGCAGTTCCCGGGGGGGGCCCAGGGGGGGCTACACCTTC
>large|TRBJ1-4|TRBD1|TRBV5-1
CASSLAGQGTNEKLFF
TGCGCCAGCAGCTTGGCGGGACAGGGGACTAATGAAAAACTGTTTTTT
>large|TRBJ1-2|-|TRBV7-3
CASSSLTGDGYTF
TGTGCCAGCAGCTCTCTGACGGGGGATGGCTACACCTTC
>large|TRBJ2-7|TRBD2|TRBV28
CASRTSGLSSYEQYF
TGTGCCAGCAGAACTAGCGGACTGAGCTCCTACGAGCAGTACTTC
>few|TRBJ2-6|-|TRBV7-9
CASSFVGSGANVLTF
TGTGCCAGCAGCTTTGTGGGCTCTGGGGCCAACGTCCTGACTTTC
>-|TRBJ1-1|-|TRBV11-3
CASSLSPRANTEAFF
TGTGCCAGCAGCTTATCCCCACGGGCGAACACTGAAGCTTTCTTT